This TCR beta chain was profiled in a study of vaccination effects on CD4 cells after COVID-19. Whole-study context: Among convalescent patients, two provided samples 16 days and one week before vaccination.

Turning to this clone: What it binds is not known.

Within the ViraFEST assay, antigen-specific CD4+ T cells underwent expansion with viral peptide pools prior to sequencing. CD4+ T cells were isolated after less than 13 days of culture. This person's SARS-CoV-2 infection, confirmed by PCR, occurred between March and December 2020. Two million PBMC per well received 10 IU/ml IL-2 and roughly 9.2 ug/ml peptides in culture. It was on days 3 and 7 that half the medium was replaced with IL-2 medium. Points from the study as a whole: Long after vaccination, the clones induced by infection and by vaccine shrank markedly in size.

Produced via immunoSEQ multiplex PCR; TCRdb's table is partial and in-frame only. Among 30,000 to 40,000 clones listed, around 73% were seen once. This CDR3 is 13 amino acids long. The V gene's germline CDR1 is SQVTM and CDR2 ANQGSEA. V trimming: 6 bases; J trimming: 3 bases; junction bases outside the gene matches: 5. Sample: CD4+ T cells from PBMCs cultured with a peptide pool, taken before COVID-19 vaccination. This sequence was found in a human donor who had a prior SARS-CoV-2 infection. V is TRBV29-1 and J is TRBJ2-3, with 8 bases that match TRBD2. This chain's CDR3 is CSVGGRHTDTQYF. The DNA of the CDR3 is TGCAGCGTGGGCGGGAGGCATACAGATACGCAGTATTTT.